This T cell receptor beta chain was retrieved from a study of spatial heterogeneity in lung cancer. This clonotype was seen repeatedly, ten times or more. TCRdb passed the 5' RACE reads through MiXCR, listing each CDR3 protein once. The sample lists tens of thousands of distinct CDR3 sequences, roughly 5.4% seen once, with around 25% in the top ten. V was trimmed by 4 bases and J by 1 base, leaving 12 bases between them. The germline CDR1 and CDR2 sequences are SGHRS and YFSETQ. The CDR3 loop spans 15 amino acids. Specified time point: sample taken at primary tumor resection. Specimen: PBMCs, collected at surgery. The receptor's source is a female donor with early-stage non-small cell lung cancer. V is TRBV5-1 and J is TRBJ2-1, with D possibly being TRBD2 (6 bases). In DNA, the CDR3 is TGCGCCAGCAGCCCCCGGGCGGGGTCCTACAATGAGCAGTTCTTC. Protein product: CASSPRAGSYNEQFF.